This is a list of T cell receptor beta chains from one sample in a study of shared clonotypes between healthy human individuals. Libraries were prepared by immunoSEQ multiplex PCR; TCRdb keeps only in-frame clonotypes and omits some of them. The top ten clones hold 1.5% to 2% of a sample with some 680,000 clones, about 80% of them seen once. The specimen was memory CD4+ T cells sorted from blood. These receptors were obtained from a woman aged 30 to 39 in good health. Each CDR3 is given with its conserved first and last residue. The D gene is left open where the match is weak. Clone size is shown for a subset of rows, as once, few, many or a class of expanded clone.

d_call	j_call	v_call	clone_size	cdr3_nt	cdr3_aa
TRBD1	TRBJ2-7	TRBV28	.	TGTGCCAGCAGGAAAGGACAGGGCCGAAGATCTTCCTACGAGCAGTACTTC	CASRKGQGRRSSYEQYF
.	TRBJ1-2	TRBV28	.	TGTGCCAGCGGAAGGGTGCCTATGTCGTATGGCTACACCTTC	CASGRVPMSYGYTF
.	TRBJ1-1	TRBV29-1	.	TGCAGCGTAGGACAGCTGAACACTGAAGCTTTCTTT	CSVGQLNTEAFF
TRBD2	TRBJ2-1	TRBV18	few	TGTGCCAGCTCAGCGGGAGTAACTGGGGAGCAGTTCTTC	CASSAGVTGEQFF
TRBD2	TRBJ2-3	TRBV5-8	.	TGTGCCAGCAGCTTGGGGACTAGCGGGAAGTTCGATACGCAGTATTTT	CASSLGTSGKFDTQYF
TRBD1	TRBJ1-1	TRBV19	.	TGTGCCAGTAGTAGCAACAGGGGGGGAAACACTGAAGCTTTCTTT	CASSSNRGGNTEAFF
.	TRBJ2-1	TRBV11-2	few	TGTGCCAGCAGCCTTGGGGGGCTAGCGGTCTACAATGAGCAGTTCTTC	CASSLGGLAVYNEQFF
TRBD1	TRBJ2-7	TRBV27	many	TGTGCCAGCAGCCACAATGACAGGGGGCGAGGAGAGCAGTACTTC	CASSHNDRGRGEQYF
.	TRBJ1-2	TRBV5-4	once	TGTGCCAGCAGCTCTGACGGCTATGGCTACACCTTC	CASSSDGYGYTF
.	TRBJ1-2	TRBV11-2	.	TGTGCCAGCAGCTTAGATCGAGGCGATTATGGCTACACCTTC	CASSLDRGDYGYTF
TRBD2	TRBJ2-5	TRBV27	.	TGTGCCAGCAGTTTGGGCCTAGCGGGAGTGGGGCAAGAGACCCAGTACTTC	CASSLGLAGVGQETQYF
TRBD1	TRBJ1-2	TRBV28	.	TGTGCCAGCCACAGAGGGGGCCACTATGGCTACACCTTC	CASHRGGHYGYTF
.	TRBJ1-3	TRBV19	.	TGTGCCACCGCCCCCAACTTGTACTCTGGAAACACCATATATTTT	CATAPNLYSGNTIYF
TRBD2	TRBJ2-1	TRBV2	.	TGTGCCAGCAGTGGCAGGACCCCTTGGGTAGCGGGAGGGCTCCACAATGAGCAGTTCTTC	CASSGRTPWVAGGLHNEQFF
.	TRBJ2-1	TRBV6-5	.	TGTGCCAGCAGTTTTGGGCTGAGGGGGGGGAGGAATGAGCAGTTCTTC	CASSFGLRGGRNEQFF
TRBD2	TRBJ2-1	TRBV10-3	.	TGTGCCATCAGTGGGGGGACTAGCGTAAACAATGAGCAGTTCTTC	CAISGGTSVNNEQFF
.	TRBJ1-1	TRBV4-1	.	TGCGCCAGCAGCCACCCGGTTTCCAGCACTGAAGCTTTCTTT	CASSHPVSSTEAFF
.	TRBJ1-5	TRBV19	.	TGTGCCAGCAAGTGGGCAGGGCCCTATAGCAATCAGCCCCAGCATTTT	CASKWAGPYSNQPQHF
TRBD1	TRBJ1-5	TRBV6-1	.	TGTGCCAGCAGCCGACAGGGAACTCAGCCCCAGCATTTT	CASSRQGTQPQHF
TRBD1	TRBJ2-7	TRBV6-6	.	TGTGCCAGCAGTTGGGGGGACAGGTCCGGCCACGAGCAGTACTTC	CASSWGDRSGHEQYF
.	TRBJ2-4	TRBV4-1	.	TGCGCCAGCAGCCGGGGACTGGGGAACATTCAGTACTTC	CASSRGLGNIQYF
.	TRBJ1-5	TRBV19	.	TGTGCCAGTACCCGCGCCGGGGGGCTTAGCAATCAGCCCCAGCATTTT	CASTRAGGLSNQPQHF
.	TRBJ2-7	TRBV29-1	.	TGCAGCGTTGATCCAGGGGCTTCTAACTCCTACGAGCAGTACTTC	CSVDPGASNSYEQYF
.	TRBJ1-1	TRBV10-3	few	TGTGCCATCAGTGCGCCAGACTGGTATGAAGCTTTCTTT	CAISAPDWYEAFF
.	TRBJ1-1	TRBV19	few	TGTGCCAGTAGTATCTTAGCGCAAAACACTGAAGCTTTCTTT	CASSILAQNTEAFF
.	TRBJ2-7	TRBV7-3	once	TGTGCCAGCAGCCCCCAGGGTGGCTACGAGCAGTACTTC	CASSPQGGYEQYF
.	TRBJ1-1	TRBV9	.	TGTGCCAGCAGCGTAGAGGGGCGGGGGAACACTGAAGCTTTCTTT	CASSVEGRGNTEAFF
TRBD2	TRBJ2-7	TRBV5-1	.	TGCGCCAGCAGACAACTAGCGGGAGCCGAGGAGCAGTACTTC	CASRQLAGAEEQYF
TRBD2	TRBJ2-3	TRBV5-5	.	TGTGCCAGCAGCTCCGGACTAGAAACGGGCACAGATACGCAGTATTTT	CASSSGLETGTDTQYF
.	TRBJ2-3	TRBV10-2	.	TGCGCCAGCAGTGAGATGGCTGTTACGCAGTATTTT	CASSEMAVTQYF
.	TRBJ1-4	TRBV4-2	.	TGTGCCAGCAGCCAAGAGTTTACGGGTGAAAAACTGTTTTTT	CASSQEFTGEKLFF
.	TRBJ1-1	TRBV2	.	TGTGCCAGCAGTGTGCTCCGAGGGAACACTGAAGCTTTCTTT	CASSVLRGNTEAFF
.	TRBJ2-7	TRBV2	.	TGTGCCAGCAGTGTGGAGTTCCGAAACGAGCAGTACTTC	CASSVEFRNEQYF
.	TRBJ2-1	TRBV19	.	TGTGCCAGTCGAGCCAGGGGCTCCTACAATGAGCAGTTCTTC	CASRARGSYNEQFF
.	TRBJ2-7	TRBV29-1	.	TGCAGCGTTGGGACAGACCACTCGGGGGGTGAGCAGTACTTC	CSVGTDHSGGEQYF